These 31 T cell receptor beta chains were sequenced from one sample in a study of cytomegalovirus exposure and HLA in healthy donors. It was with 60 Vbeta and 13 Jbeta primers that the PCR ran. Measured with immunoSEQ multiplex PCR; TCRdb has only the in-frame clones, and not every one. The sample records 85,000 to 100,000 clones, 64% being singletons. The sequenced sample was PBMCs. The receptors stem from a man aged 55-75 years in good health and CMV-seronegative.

The CDR3 bases are TGTGCCAGCAGTGACCTTAGCGGGAGAGGGACCGGGGAGCTGTTTTTT. Protein: CASSDLSGRGTGELFF. This chain links TRBV6-1 with TRBJ2-2, with TRBD2 matching 9 bases. Germline V gene data show CDR1 as MNHNS and CDR2 as SASEGT. The CDR3 sequence is 16 residues long. Trimming at V came to 3 bases and at J to 5 bases, leaving 7 bases not matched to a gene.

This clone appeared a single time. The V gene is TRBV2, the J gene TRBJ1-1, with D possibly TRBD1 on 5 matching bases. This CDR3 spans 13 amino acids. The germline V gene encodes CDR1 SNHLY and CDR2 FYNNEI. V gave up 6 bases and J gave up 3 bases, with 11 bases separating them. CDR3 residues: CASSDSEDTEAFF. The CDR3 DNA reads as TGTGCCAGCAGCGACAGTGAGGACACTGAAGCTTTCTTT.

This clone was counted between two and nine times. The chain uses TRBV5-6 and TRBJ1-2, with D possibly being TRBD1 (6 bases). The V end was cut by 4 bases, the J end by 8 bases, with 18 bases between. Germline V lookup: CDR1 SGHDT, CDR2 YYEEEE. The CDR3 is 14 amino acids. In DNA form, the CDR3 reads TGTGCCAGCAGCCCTAACCTAGGGGGAGGGGGCTACACCTTC. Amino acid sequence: CASSPNLGGGGYTF.

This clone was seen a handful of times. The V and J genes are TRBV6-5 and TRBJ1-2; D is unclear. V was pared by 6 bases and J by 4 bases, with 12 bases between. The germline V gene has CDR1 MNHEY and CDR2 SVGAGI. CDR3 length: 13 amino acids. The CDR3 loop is CASSSTNSYGYTF. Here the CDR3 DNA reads TGTGCCAGCAGCTCGACAAACAGCTATGGCTACACCTTC.

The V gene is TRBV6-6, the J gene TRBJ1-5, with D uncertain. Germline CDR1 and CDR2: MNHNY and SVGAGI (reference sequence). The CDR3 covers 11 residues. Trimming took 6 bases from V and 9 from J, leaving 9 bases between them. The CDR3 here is CASSPSGPQHF. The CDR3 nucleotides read TGTGCCAGCAGCCCGAGTGGGCCCCAGCATTTT.

CDR3 region: CASSDHGQGPFYEQYF. The CDR3 nucleotides read TGTGCCAGCAGCGATCATGGACAGGGGCCCTTCTACGAGCAGTACTTC. V usage is TRBV6-6 and J usage is TRBJ2-7, with 9 positions matching TRBD1. Germline CDR1 is MNHNY and CDR2 is SVGAGI (reference sequence). The length of the CDR3 is 16 residues. V shed 6 bases, J shed 3 bases, and the junction held 12 bases outside the gene matches.

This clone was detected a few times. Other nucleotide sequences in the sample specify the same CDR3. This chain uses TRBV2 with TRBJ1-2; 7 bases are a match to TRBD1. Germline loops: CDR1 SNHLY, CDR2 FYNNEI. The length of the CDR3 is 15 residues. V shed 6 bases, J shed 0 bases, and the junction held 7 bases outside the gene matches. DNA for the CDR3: TGTGCCAGCAGCTCGTTAGGGGGCTCTAACTATGGCTACACCTTC. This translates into CASSSLGGSNYGYTF.

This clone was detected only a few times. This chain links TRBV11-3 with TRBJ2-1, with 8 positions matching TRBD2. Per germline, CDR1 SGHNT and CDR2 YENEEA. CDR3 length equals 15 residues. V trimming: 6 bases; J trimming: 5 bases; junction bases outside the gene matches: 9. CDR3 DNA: TGTGCCAGCAGTTCGGCGGGGGGTCCCAACAATGAGCAGTTCTTC. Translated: CASSSAGGPNNEQFF.

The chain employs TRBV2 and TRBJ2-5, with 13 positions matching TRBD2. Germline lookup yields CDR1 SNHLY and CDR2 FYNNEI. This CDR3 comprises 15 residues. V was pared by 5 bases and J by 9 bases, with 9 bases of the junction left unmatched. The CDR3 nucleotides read TGTGCCAGCAGTCGACTAGCGGGGGGCCTTTGGGCCCAGTACTTC. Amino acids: CASSRLAGGLWAQYF.

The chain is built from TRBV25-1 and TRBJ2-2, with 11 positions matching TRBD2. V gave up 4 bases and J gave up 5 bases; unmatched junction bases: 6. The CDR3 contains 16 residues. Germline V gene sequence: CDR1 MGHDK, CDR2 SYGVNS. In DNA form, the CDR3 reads TGTGCCAGCAGTGGACTAGCGGGGTCGGGGACCGGGGAGCTGTTTTTT. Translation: CASSGLAGSGTGELFF.

CDR3 sequence reads: CATSRARSGQLNGTF. As DNA, the CDR3 is TGTGCCACCAGCAGAGCCCGATCGGGACAGCTAAACGGCACCTTC. This chain connects TRBV15 to TRBJ1-2, with 7 bases fitting TRBD1. The CDR3 extends over 15 amino acids. Germline-derived CDR1 and CDR2 are LNHNV and YYDKDF (reference sequence). After removal of 1 base from V and 13 bases from J, the junction contained 15 bases not matched to a gene.

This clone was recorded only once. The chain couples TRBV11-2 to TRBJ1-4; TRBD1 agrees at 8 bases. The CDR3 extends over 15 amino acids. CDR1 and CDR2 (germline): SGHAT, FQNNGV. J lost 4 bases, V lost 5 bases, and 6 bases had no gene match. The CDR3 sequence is CASSVSGGGNEKLFF. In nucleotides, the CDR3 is TGTGCCAGCAGCGTATCAGGGGGCGGTAATGAAAAACTGTTTTTT.

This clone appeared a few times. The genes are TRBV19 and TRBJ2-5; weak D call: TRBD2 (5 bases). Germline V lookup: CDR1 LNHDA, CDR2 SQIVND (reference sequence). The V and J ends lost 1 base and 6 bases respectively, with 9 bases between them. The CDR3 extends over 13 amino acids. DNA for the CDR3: TGTGCCAGTAGTATAGGATCGGGGAAGACCCAGTACTTC. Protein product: CASSIGSGKTQYF.

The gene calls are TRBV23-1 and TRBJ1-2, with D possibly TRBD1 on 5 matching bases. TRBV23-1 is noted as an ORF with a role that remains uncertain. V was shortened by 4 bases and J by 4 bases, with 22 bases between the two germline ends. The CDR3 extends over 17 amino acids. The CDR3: CASSRIIQGLFSYGYTF. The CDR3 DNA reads TGCGCCAGCAGTCGTATTATCCAGGGTTTGTTTTCCTATGGCTACACCTTC.

The CDR3 DNA is TGTGCCAGCAGTTACGGGGCAGGGGATAGTGAAAAACTGTTTTTT. As protein: CASSYGAGDSEKLFF. V and J are TRBV6-5 and TRBJ1-4, with a possible D match to TRBD1 (6 bases). Looked up from germline, CDR1 is MNHEY and CDR2 is SVGAGI. V lost 2 bases and J lost 7, with 14 bases in between. CDR3 length equals 15 residues.

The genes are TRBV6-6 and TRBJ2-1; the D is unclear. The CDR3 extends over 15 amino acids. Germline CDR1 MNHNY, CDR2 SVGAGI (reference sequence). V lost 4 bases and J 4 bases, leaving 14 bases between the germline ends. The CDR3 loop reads CASSFSSAAYNEQFF. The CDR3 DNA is TGTGCCAGCAGTTTCTCCAGCGCAGCTTACAATGAGCAGTTCTTC.

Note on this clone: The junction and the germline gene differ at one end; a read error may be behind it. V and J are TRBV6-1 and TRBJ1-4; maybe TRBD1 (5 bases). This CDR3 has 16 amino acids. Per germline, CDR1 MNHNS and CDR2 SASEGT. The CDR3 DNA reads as TGTGCCAGTAGTGAACCGGGCCAGGGCACTAATGAAAAACTGTTTTTT. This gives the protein CASSEPGQGTNEKLFF.

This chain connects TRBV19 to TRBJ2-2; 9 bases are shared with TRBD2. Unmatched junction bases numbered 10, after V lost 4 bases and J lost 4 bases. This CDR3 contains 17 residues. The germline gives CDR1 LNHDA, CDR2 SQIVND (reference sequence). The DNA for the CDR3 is TGTGCCAGTAGTACCCTTTTGGCGGGAGGGGGCACCGGGGAGCTGTTTTTT. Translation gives CASSTLLAGGGTGELFF. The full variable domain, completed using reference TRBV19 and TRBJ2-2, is DGGITQSPKYLFRKEGQNVTLSCEQNLNHDAMYWYRQDPGQGLRLIYYSQIVNDFQKGDIAEGYSVSREKKESFPLTVTSAQKNPTAFYLCASSTLLAGGGTGELFFGEGSRLTVL.

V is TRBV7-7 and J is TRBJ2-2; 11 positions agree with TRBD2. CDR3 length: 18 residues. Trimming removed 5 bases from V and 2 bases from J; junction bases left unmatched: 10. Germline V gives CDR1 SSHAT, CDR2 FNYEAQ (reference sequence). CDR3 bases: TGTGCCAGCAGCCCTAGGGGACTAGCGGCTTCAAACACCGGGGAGCTGTTTTTT. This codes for CASSPRGLAASNTGELFF.

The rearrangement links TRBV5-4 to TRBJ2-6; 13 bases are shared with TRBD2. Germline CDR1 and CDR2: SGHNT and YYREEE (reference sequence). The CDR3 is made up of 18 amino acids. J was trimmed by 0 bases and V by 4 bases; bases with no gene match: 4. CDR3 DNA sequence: TGTGCCAGCAGCGCGGGACTAGCGGGGAACTCTGGGGCCAACGTCCTGACTTTC. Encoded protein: CASSAGLAGNSGANVLTF.

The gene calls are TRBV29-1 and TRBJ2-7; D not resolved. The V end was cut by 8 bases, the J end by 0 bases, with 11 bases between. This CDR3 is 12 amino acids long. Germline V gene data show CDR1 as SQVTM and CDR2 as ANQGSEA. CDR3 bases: TGCAGCTTCTCTTCGAGCTCCTACGAGCAGTACTTC. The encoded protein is CSFSSSSYEQYF.

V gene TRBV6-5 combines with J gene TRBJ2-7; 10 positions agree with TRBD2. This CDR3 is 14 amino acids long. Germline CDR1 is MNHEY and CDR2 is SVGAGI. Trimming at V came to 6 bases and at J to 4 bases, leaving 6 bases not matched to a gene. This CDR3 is CASRPPSGRYEQYF. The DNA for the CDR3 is TGTGCCAGCAGACCCCCTAGCGGGAGATACGAGCAGTACTTC.

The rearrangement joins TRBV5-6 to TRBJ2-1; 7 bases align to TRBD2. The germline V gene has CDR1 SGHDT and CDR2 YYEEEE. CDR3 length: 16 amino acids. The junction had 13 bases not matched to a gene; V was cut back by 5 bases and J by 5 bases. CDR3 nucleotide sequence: TGTGCCAGCAGGGGGGGGAGGTCGTTCCTAAACAATGAGCAGTTCTTC. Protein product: CASRGGRSFLNNEQFF.

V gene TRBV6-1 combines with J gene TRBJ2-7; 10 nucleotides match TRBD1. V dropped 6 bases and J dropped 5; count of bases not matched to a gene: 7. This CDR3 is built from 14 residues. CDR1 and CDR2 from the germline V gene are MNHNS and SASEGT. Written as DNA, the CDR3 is TGTGCCAGCAGGAAGACAGGGGGCAGAGACGAGCAGTACTTC. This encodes CASRKTGGRDEQYF.

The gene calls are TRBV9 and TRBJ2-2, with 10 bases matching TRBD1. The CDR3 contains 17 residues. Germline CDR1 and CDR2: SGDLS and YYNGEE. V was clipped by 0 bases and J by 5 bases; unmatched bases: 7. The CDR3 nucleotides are TGTGCCAGCAGCGTAGGGCCCGGGACAGGGGATACCGGGGAGCTGTTTTTT. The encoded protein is CASSVGPGTGDTGELFF.

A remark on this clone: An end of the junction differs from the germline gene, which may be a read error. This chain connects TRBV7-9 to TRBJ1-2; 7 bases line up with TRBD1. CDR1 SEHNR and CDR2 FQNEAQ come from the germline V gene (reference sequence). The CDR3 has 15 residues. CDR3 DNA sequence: TGTTCCAGCAGCGCTACAGGGGAGTCGAACTATGGCTACACCTTC. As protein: CSSSATGESNYGYTF.

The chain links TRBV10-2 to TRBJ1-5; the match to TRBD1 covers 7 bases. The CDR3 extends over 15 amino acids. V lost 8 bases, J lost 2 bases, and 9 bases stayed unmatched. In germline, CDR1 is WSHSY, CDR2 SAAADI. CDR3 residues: CASRHSGTGNQPQHF. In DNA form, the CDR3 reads TGCGCCAGCCGCCACTCCGGGACAGGCAATCAGCCCCAGCATTTT.

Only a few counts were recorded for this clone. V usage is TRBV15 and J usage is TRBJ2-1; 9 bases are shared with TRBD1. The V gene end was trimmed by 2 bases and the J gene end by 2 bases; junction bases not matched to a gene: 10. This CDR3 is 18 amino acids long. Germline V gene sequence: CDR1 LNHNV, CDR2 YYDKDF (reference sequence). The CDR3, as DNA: TGTGCCACCAGCAGATTTCGGTTGGGACAGGGCACCTACAATGAGCAGTTCTTC. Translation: CATSRFRLGQGTYNEQFF. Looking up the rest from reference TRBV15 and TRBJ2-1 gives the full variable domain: DAMVIQNPRYQVTQFGKPVTLSCSQTLNHNVMYWYQQKSSQAPKLLFHYYDKDFNNEADTPDNFQSRRPNTSFCFLDIRSPGLGDTAMYLCATSRFRLGQGTYNEQFFGPGTRLTVL.

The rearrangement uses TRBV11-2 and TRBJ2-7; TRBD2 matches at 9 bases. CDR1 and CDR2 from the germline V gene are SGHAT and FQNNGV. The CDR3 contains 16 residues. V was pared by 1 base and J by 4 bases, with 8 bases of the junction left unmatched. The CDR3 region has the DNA TGTGCCAGCAGCTTAGGGGCTAGCGGGACCTTTTACGAGCAGTACTTC. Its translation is CASSLGASGTFYEQYF.

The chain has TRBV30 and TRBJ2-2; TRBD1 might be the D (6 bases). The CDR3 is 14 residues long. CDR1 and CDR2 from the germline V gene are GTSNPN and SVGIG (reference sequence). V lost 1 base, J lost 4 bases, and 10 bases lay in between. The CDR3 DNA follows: TGTGCCTGGAGTGCGGGACATCCCACCGGGGAGCTGTTTTTT. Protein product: CAWSAGHPTGELFF.

CDR3 nucleotides: TGTGCCAGCACCGAAGGGGCAGATACGCAGTATTTT. It codes for CASTEGADTQYF. J is TRBJ2-3 and V is TRBV2, with D possibly TRBD1 on 5 matching bases. This CDR3 is 12 amino acids long. Between the trimmed V and J ends, which lost 7 bases and 4 bases, there was a span of 9 bases. Per germline, CDR1 SNHLY and CDR2 FYNNEI.